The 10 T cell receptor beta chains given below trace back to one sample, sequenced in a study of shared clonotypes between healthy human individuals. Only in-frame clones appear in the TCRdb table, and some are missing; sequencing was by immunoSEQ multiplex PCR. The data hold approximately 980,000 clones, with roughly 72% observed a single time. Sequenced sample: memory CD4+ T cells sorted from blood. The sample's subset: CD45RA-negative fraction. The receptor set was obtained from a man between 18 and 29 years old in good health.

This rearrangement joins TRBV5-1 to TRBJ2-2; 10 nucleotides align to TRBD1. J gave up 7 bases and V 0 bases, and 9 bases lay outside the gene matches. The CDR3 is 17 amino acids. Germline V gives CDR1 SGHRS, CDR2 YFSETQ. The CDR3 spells CASSLAPGQGNGGELFF. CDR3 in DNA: TGCGCCAGCAGCTTGGCCCCGGGACAGGGGAACGGCGGGGAGCTGTTTTTT.

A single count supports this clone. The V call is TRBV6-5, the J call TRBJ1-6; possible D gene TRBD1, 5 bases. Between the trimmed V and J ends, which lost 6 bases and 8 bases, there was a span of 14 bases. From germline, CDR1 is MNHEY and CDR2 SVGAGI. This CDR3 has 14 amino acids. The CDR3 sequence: CASSRGDLYSPLHF. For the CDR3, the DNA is TGTGCCAGCAGCCGAGGGGACCTATATTCACCCCTCCACTTT.

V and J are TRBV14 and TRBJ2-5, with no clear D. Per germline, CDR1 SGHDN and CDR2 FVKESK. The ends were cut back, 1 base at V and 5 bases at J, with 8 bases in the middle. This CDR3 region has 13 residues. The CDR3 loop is CASSQAPRETQYF. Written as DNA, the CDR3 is TGTGCCAGCAGCCAAGCTCCGAGGGAGACCCAGTACTTC. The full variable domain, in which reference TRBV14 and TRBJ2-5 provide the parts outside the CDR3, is EAGVTQFPSHSVIEKGQTVTLRCDPISGHDNLYWYRRVMGKEIKFLLHFVKESKQDESGMPNNRFLAERTGGTYSTLKVQPAELEDSGVYFCASSQAPRETQYFGPGTRLLVL.

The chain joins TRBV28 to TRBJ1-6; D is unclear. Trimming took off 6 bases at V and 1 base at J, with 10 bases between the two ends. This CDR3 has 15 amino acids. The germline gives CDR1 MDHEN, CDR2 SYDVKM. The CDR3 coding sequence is TGTGCCAGCAGGAGAGGTAGATCCTATAATTCACCCCTCCACTTT. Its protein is CASRRGRSYNSPLHF.

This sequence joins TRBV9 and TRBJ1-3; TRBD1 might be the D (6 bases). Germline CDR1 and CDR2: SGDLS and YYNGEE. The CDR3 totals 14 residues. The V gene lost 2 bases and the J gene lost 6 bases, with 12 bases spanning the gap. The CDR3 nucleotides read TGTGCCAGCAGCGTCGGGGGGCTTAAAAACACCATATATTTT. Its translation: CASSVGGLKNTIYF. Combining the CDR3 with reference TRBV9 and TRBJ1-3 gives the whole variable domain DSGVTQTPKHLITATGQRVTLRCSPRSGDLSVYWYQQSLDQGLQFLIQYYNGEERAKGNILERFSAQQFPDLHSELNLSSLELGDSALYFCASSVGGLKNTIYFGEGSWLTVV.

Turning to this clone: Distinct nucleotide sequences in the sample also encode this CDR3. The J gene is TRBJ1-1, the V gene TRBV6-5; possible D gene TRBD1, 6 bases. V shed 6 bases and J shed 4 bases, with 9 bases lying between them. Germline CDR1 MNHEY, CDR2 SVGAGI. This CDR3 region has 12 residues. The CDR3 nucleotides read TGTGCCAGCAGCAGGACAGCCACTGAAGCTTTCTTT. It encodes CASSRTATEAFF.

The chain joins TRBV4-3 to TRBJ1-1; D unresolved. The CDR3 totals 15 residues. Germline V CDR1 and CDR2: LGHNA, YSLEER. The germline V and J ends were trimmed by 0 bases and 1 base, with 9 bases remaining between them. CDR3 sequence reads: CASSQDTASNTEAFF. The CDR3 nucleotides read TGCGCCAGCAGCCAAGATACGGCGTCGAACACTGAAGCTTTCTTT.

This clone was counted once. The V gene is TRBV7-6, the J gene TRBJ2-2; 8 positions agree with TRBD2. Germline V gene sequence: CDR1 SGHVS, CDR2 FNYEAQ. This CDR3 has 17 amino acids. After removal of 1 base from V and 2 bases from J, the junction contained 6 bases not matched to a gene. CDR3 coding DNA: TGTGCCAGCAGCTTAGGACTAGCGAGGGGAAACACCGGGGAGCTGTTTTTT. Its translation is CASSLGLARGNTGELFF.

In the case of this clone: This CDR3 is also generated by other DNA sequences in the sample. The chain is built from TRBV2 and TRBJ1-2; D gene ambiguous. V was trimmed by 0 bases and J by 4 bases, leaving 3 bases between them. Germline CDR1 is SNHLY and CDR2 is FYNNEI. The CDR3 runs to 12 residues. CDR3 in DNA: TGTGCCAGCAGTGAAGCAGGCTATGGCTACACCTTC. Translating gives CASSEAGYGYTF.

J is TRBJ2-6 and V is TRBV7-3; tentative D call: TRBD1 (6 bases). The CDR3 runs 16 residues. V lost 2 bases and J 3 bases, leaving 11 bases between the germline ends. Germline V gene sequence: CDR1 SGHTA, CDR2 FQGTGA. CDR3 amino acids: CASSLQGISGANVLTF. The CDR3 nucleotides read TGTGCCAGCAGCTTACAGGGGATTAGTGGGGCCAACGTCCTGACTTTC.